The 2 T cell receptor beta chains listed next were all sequenced from one sample in a study of cytomegalovirus exposure and HLA in healthy donors. TCRdb's table, derived via immunoSEQ multiplex PCR, lists solely in-frame clones and lacks some. This sample has about 150,000 clones, with 80% to 90% found just once. The sample consisted of PBMCs. Source of these receptors: a young man in good health and CMV-seropositive.

CDR3 sequence: CASSEYRSNQPQHF. The CDR3 region has the DNA TGTGCCAGCAGTGAATACAGGAGCAATCAGCCCCAGCATTTT. This sequence joins TRBV25-1 and TRBJ1-5; D is ambiguous. The V gene's germline CDR1 is MGHDK and CDR2 SYGVNS. This CDR3 has 14 amino acids. V lost 0 bases and J 1 base, leaving 4 bases between the germline ends.

The V and J genes are TRBV2 and TRBJ2-3; the match to TRBD2 covers 7 bases. J gave up 6 bases and V 8 bases, and 14 bases lay outside the gene matches. This CDR3 spans 15 amino acids. The V gene's germline CDR1 is SNHLY and CDR2 FYNNEI. DNA for the CDR3: TGTGCCAGCGCTAGTAACGGGGGGAGGTCGGATACGCAGTATTTT. This encodes CASASNGGRSDTQYF. Complete variable domain (other parts from reference TRBV2 and TRBJ2-3): EPEVTQTPSHQVTQMGQEVILRCVPISNHLYFYWYRQILGQKVEFLVSFYNNEISEKSEIFDDQFSVERPDGSNFTLKIRSTKLEDSAMYFCASASNGGRSDTQYFGPGTRLTVL.